The 30 T cell receptor beta chains presented below share a single source sample, sequenced in a study of cytomegalovirus exposure and HLA in healthy donors. 13 Jbeta primers and 60 Vbeta primers were used for the PCR. Measured with immunoSEQ multiplex PCR; TCRdb has only the in-frame clones, and not every one. The profile shows roughly 86,000 clones, less than 80% of them singletons. The specimen sequenced was PBMCs. These TCRs come from a woman in her fifties or sixties in good health and CMV-seropositive.

This chain connects TRBV2 to TRBJ2-1; D is possibly TRBD1 (6 bases). This CDR3 contains 13 residues. The germline V gene encodes CDR1 SNHLY and CDR2 FYNNEI. V was clipped by 3 bases and J by 6 bases, with 9 bases between them. The CDR3, as DNA: TGTGCCAGCAGTGACGGCAGGGGCAATGAGCAGTTCTTC. Its translation: CASSDGRGNEQFF.

This rearrangement joins TRBV29-1 to TRBJ2-7; D is uncertain. This CDR3 is 15 amino acids long. V lost 5 bases and J lost 2, with 19 bases in between. Germline loops: CDR1 SQVTM, CDR2 ANQGSEA. In DNA form, the CDR3 reads TGCAGCGTTTTGGTTCTAACGTCAAAGCCCTACGAGCAGTACTTC. Translated: CSVLVLTSKPYEQYF.

Details on this clone: This specimen includes other DNA sequences encoding the same CDR3. The J gene is TRBJ1-4, the V gene TRBV5-1; D is perhaps TRBD1 (5 bases). Trimming cost V 0 bases and J 0 bases, with 9 bases left between them. There are 16 residues in the CDR3. CDR1 SGHRS and CDR2 YFSETQ come from the germline V gene. The CDR3 spells CASSLAGGATNEKLFF. The DNA for the CDR3 is TGCGCCAGCAGCTTGGCCGGGGGAGCAACTAATGAAAAACTGTTTTTT.

This chain uses TRBV9 with TRBJ2-3, with TRBD2 matching over 14 bases. This CDR3 contains 17 residues. Germline V gene data show CDR1 as SGDLS and CDR2 as YYNGEE. Trimming removed 4 bases from V and 2 bases from J; junction bases left unmatched: 6. The CDR3 reads CASSLWTSGGSTDTQYF. CDR3 DNA sequence: TGTGCCAGCAGCTTATGGACTAGCGGGGGGTCCACAGATACGCAGTATTTT.

The rearrangement links TRBV2 to TRBJ2-1, with TRBD2 identical over 9 bases. V gave up 6 bases and J gave up 2 bases; unmatched junction bases: 14. Germline V gene sequence: CDR1 SNHLY, CDR2 FYNNEI. CDR3 length: 18 residues. CDR3 amino acids: CASRRVGRLAATYNEQFF. The DNA of the CDR3 is TGTGCCAGCAGGAGGGTCGGACGACTAGCGGCTACCTACAATGAGCAGTTCTTC.

The chain couples TRBV10-1 to TRBJ1-2; D is possibly TRBD1 (5 bases). The CDR3 is made up of 13 amino acids. V was shortened by 3 bases and J by 8 bases, with 13 bases between the two germline ends. Germline CDR1 WNHNN, CDR2 SYGVQD (reference sequence). The CDR3 DNA reads as TGCGCCAGCAGTGAAGGGCAGGGATGGGGCTACACCTTC. It specifies CASSEGQGWGYTF.

The chain employs TRBV29-1 and TRBJ1-2; 7 positions match TRBD1. Germline V gene sequence: CDR1 SQVTM, CDR2 ANQGSEA. V lost 4 bases, J lost 0 bases, and 2 bases stayed unmatched. The CDR3 runs 13 residues. CDR3 residues: CSVGTGANYGYTF. The DNA for the CDR3 is TGCAGCGTTGGGACAGGAGCTAACTATGGCTACACCTTC.

The chain combines TRBV6-1 with TRBJ2-2; 7 nucleotides line up with TRBD1. The V gene end was trimmed by 5 bases and the J gene end by 3 bases; junction bases not matched to a gene: 6. CDR3 length equals 15 residues. The germline gives CDR1 MNHNS, CDR2 SASEGT. Here the CDR3 DNA reads TGTGCCAGCAGTCTCCGGGACAGTTACACCGGGGAGCTGTTTTTT. Its translation: CASSLRDSYTGELFF.

The V call is TRBV5-1, the J call TRBJ2-5, with D maybe TRBD2 (5 bases). V was pared by 1 base and J by 7 bases, with 5 bases between. The V gene's germline CDR1 is SGHRS and CDR2 YFSETQ. The CDR3 runs 11 residues. The CDR3 sequence is CASSLSGTQYF. CDR3 sequence (DNA): TGCGCCAGCAGCTTGAGCGGGACCCAGTACTTC.

The chain couples TRBV11-3 to TRBJ2-1, with 10 bases identical to TRBD1. CDR3 length: 15 residues. The J segment lost 9 bases and the V segment lost 5 bases, leaving 10 bases of the junction unmatched. Per the germline V gene, CDR1 is SGHNT and CDR2 is YENEEA. The CDR3 protein is CASSGGDRGFGEQFF. In nucleotides, the CDR3 is TGTGCCAGCAGCGGAGGGGACAGGGGATTCGGTGAGCAGTTCTTC.

J is TRBJ2-3 and V is TRBV4-3, with D possibly being TRBD1 (5 bases). In germline, CDR1 is LGHNA, CDR2 YSLEER. The CDR3 loop spans 14 amino acids. The V end lost 2 bases, the J end lost 6 bases, and 12 bases lay between the germline ends. CDR3 sequence reads: CASSQSLAGDTQYF. CDR3 bases: TGCGCCAGCAGCCAATCTCTGGCAGGGGATACGCAGTATTTT.

This clone was seen once. The chain carries TRBV30 and TRBJ2-1, with a tentative D call TRBD1 (6 bases). Germline lookup yields CDR1 GTSNPN and CDR2 SVGIG (reference sequence). The CDR3 runs 13 residues. Deletions cut 8 bases from V and 0 bases from J, with 11 bases between. In DNA, the CDR3 is TGTGCCCTTACAGGGATCTCCTACAATGAGCAGTTCTTC. Its protein product is CALTGISYNEQFF.

This chain links TRBV2 with TRBJ2-3; 7 bases are shared with TRBD2. The CDR3 covers 14 residues. The trim removed 10 bases at V and 4 bases at J, leaving 11 bases unmatched. Germline-derived CDR1 and CDR2 are SNHLY and FYNNEI. CDR3 DNA sequence: TGTGCCACGAACTGGGGGGGTGGAGCAGATACGCAGTATTTT. Protein: CATNWGGGADTQYF.

CDR3 residues: CASSPPYSGANVLTF. CDR3 DNA sequence: TGTGCCAGCTCACCACCTTACTCTGGGGCCAACGTCCTGACTTTC. The J gene is TRBJ2-6, the V gene TRBV18, with D hard to call. V was shortened by 0 bases and J by 0 bases, with 3 bases between the two germline ends. CDR1 is KGHSH, CDR2 LQKENI, per germline. The CDR3 spans 15 residues.

The chain is built from TRBV19 and TRBJ2-2, with 7 bases identical to TRBD1. The trim removed 5 bases at V and 2 bases at J, leaving 8 bases unmatched. The CDR3 totals 16 residues. Germline V lookup: CDR1 LNHDA, CDR2 SQIVND (reference sequence). The CDR3 DNA follows: TGTGCCAGTAGTGCTAGACAGGGCCTAAACACCGGGGAGCTGTTTTTT. This codes for CASSARQGLNTGELFF. The whole variable domain, filled in from reference TRBV19 and TRBJ2-2, reads DGGITQSPKYLFRKEGQNVTLSCEQNLNHDAMYWYRQDPGQGLRLIYYSQIVNDFQKGDIAEGYSVSREKKESFPLTVTSAQKNPTAFYLCASSARQGLNTGELFFGEGSRLTVL.

The genes are TRBV5-4 and TRBJ1-1; no clear D gene. The CDR3 has 9 amino acids. V shed 6 bases and J shed 10 bases, with 7 bases lying between them. Germline V gene sequence: CDR1 SGHNT, CDR2 YYREEE (reference sequence). The CDR3 DNA sequence: TGTGCCAGCATCGTAGCAGCTTTCTTT. Encoded protein: CASIVAAFF.

This chain links TRBV7-9 with TRBJ2-1; TRBD1 matches at 7 bases. The CDR3 is 15 residues long. The germline gives CDR1 SEHNR, CDR2 FQNEAQ (reference sequence). V was clipped by 1 base and J by 7 bases; unmatched bases: 7. CDR3 region: CASSLVRGRGNEQFF. The CDR3 region has the DNA TGTGCCAGCAGCTTAGTGAGGGGGCGCGGGAATGAGCAGTTCTTC.

This clone was observed a few times. The genes are TRBV7-6 and TRBJ2-5; 11 bases match TRBD1. Matching the DNA end better, TRBJ2-7 makes the J call doubtful. CDR1 is SGHVS, CDR2 FNYEAQ, per germline. This CDR3 comprises 14 residues. The CDR3 spells CASSPPGTGGEQYF. The DNA for the CDR3 is TGTGCCAGCAGCCCCCCCGGGACAGGGGGCGAGCAGTACTTC.

In this sample, this clone turned up once. CDR3 sequence: CASSQPRTKNTGELFF. The CDR3 bases are TGCGCCAGCAGCCAACCTCGCACTAAGAACACCGGGGAGCTGTTTTTT. The rearrangement uses TRBV4-3 and TRBJ2-2; no clear D gene. This CDR3 comprises 16 residues. Germline V gene sequence: CDR1 LGHNA, CDR2 YSLEER. The ends were cut back, 2 bases at V and 1 base at J, with 11 bases in the middle.

In its sample, this clone was seen once. The chain links TRBV5-1 to TRBJ1-4; 9 bases are a match to TRBD1. This CDR3 has 16 residues. From germline, CDR1 is SGHRS and CDR2 YFSETQ. V lost 7 bases, J lost 6 bases, and 13 bases stayed unmatched. CDR3 DNA: TGCGCCAGCGGAGTTACACAGGGGGCGAAGGATGAAAAACTGTTTTTT. It specifies CASGVTQGAKDEKLFF.

V is TRBV5-6 and J is TRBJ2-7, with a possible D match to TRBD1 (6 bases). The CDR3 length is 15 residues. V lost 3 bases to trimming and J lost 2 bases, with 15 bases between them. Per the germline V gene, CDR1 is SGHDT and CDR2 is YYEEEE. The CDR3 coding sequence is TGTGCCAGCAGCTACGGCGACAGGTTACCCTACGAGCAGTACTTC. It codes for CASSYGDRLPYEQYF. The whole variable domain, filled in from reference TRBV5-6 and TRBJ2-7, reads DAGVTQSPTHLIKTRGQQVTLRCSPKSGHDTVSWYQQALGQGPQFIFQYYEEEERQRGNFPDRFSGHQFPNYSSELNVNALLLGDSALYLCASSYGDRLPYEQYFGPGTRLTVT.

This clone was recorded a few times. The chain joins TRBV5-6 to TRBJ2-7, with TRBD1 as a possible D gene (6 bases). Germline V gene lookup returns CDR1 SGHDT and CDR2 YYEEEE. The V and J ends lost 1 base and 2 bases respectively, with 13 bases between them. The CDR3 has 15 residues. The CDR3 loop is CASSLWGLRTYEQYF. CDR3 coding DNA: TGTGCCAGCAGCTTGTGGGGGCTTCGTACCTACGAGCAGTACTTC.

This clone appeared once. The chain recombines TRBV2 with TRBJ2-7, with TRBD1 matching over 10 bases. The length of the CDR3 is 14 residues. J was trimmed by 3 bases and V by 6 bases; bases with no gene match: 5. The germline V gene encodes CDR1 SNHLY and CDR2 FYNNEI. The CDR3 region has the DNA TGTGCCAGCAGAGGGGACAGGGGTCTCTACGAGCAGTACTTC. Protein product: CASRGDRGLYEQYF.

This sequence joins TRBV6-5 and TRBJ2-5; D perhaps matches TRBD2 (6 bases). Germline CDR1 MNHEY, CDR2 SVGAGI. The V end was cut by 8 bases, the J end by 4 bases, with 11 bases between. The CDR3 loop spans 12 amino acids. CDR3 sequence (DNA): TGTGCCAGCGGAGGGTTAACAGAGACCCAGTACTTC. As protein: CASGGLTETQYF.

This chain uses TRBV28 with TRBJ1-5, with 8 nucleotides matching TRBD1. The CDR3 length is 18 residues. Trimming took 5 bases from V and 5 from J; bases not matched to a gene: 17. Germline-derived CDR1 and CDR2 are MDHEN and SYDVKM. The CDR3 DNA is TGTGCCAGCAGTAAAGGCGACCAGTTCAGGGGGCTCTATCAGCCCCAGCATTTT. Translating gives CASSKGDQFRGLYQPQHF.

The CDR3, as DNA: TGCGCCAGCAGCCCGGACCCGACTAGGGAGCAGTTCTTC. Protein: CASSPDPTREQFF. V is TRBV5-1 and J is TRBJ2-1, with D tentatively TRBD2 (6 bases). Trimming removed 4 bases from V and 10 bases from J, with 15 bases in between. This CDR3 is built from 13 residues. Germline V gene data show CDR1 as SGHRS and CDR2 as YFSETQ.

The V and J genes are TRBV27 and TRBJ1-2, with D uncertain. V was cut by 5 bases and J by 1 base, with 14 bases left in between. Germline values: CDR1 MNHEY, CDR2 SMNVEV (reference sequence). This CDR3 comprises 15 residues. Written as DNA, the CDR3 is TGTGCCAGCAGTCCCTCTTCCCTTAGTAACTATGGCTACACCTTC. This sequence encodes CASSPSSLSNYGYTF.

The chain uses TRBV10-1 and TRBJ1-5, with 10 bases that match TRBD1. Losses at the gene ends were 11 bases for V and 2 bases for J; bases not matched to a gene: 3. Germline CDR1 reads WNHNN; CDR2 reads SYGVQD (reference sequence). This CDR3 region has 13 residues. CDR3 nucleotide sequence: TGCGCCCGGGGGACAGGGGGCAATCAGCCCCAGCATTTT. Translated: CARGTGGNQPQHF.

The CDR3 bases are TGTGCCAGCAGCTTAGTGGGGGGACAAGAGACCCAGTACTTC. Amino acids: CASSLVGGQETQYF. V gene TRBV7-9 combines with J gene TRBJ2-5; a weak D match, TRBD2 (6 bases). This CDR3 spans 14 amino acids. Germline V gene data show CDR1 as SEHNR and CDR2 as FQNEAQ (reference sequence). V lost 1 base, J lost 2 bases, and 8 bases lay in between.

The chain recombines TRBV7-2 with TRBJ1-1; tentatively, D is TRBD1 (5 bases). CDR1 is SGHTA and CDR2 is FQGNSA in the germline V gene. Deletions cut 1 base from V and 4 bases from J, with 13 bases between. This CDR3 has 15 amino acids. The CDR3 spells CASSLGWGGITEAFF. CDR3 DNA sequence: TGTGCCAGCAGCTTAGGGTGGGGGGGAATCACTGAAGCTTTCTTT.